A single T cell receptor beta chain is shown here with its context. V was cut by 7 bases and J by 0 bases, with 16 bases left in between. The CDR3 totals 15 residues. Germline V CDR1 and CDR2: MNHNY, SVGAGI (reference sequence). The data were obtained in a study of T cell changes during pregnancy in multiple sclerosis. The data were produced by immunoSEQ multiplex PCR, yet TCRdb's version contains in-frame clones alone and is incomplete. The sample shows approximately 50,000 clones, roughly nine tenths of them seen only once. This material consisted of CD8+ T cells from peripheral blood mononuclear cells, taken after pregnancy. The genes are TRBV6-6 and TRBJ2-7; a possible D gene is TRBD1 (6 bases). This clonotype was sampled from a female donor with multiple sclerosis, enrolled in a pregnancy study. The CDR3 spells CASIDSTGSSYEQYF. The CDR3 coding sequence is TGTGCCAGCATCGACTCGACAGGCAGCTCCTACGAGCAGTACTTC.